This T cell receptor beta chain is drawn from a study of a mutant IDH1 vaccine in newly diagnosed glioma. Study summary: The treated group averaged approximately 42 years old and was about 60% male, around 38% female. Previous treatment comprised radiotherapy, temozolomide, or both, mostly both.

Time point specified: baseline, week 1 (first vaccination visit). The treatment: pre-vaccination baseline after standard-of-care therapy. Generated by immunoSEQ multiplex PCR, the TCRdb table keeps only in-frame clones and is missing some. The sample gives over 80,000 clones, roughly 90% of which show up once; approximately 0.57% is in the top ten. The sequence was collected from a woman between 45 and 60 years old with glioma. The sequences come from PBMCs, collected from a glioma patient treated with radiotherapy, temozolomide or both.

In DNA, the CDR3 is TGTGCCAGCAGCCTCGTTCTCGGCACTGAAGCTTTCTTT. It encodes CASSLVLGTEAFF. This chain joins TRBV11-2 and TRBJ1-1, with no clear D. The germline V and J ends were trimmed by 5 bases and 4 bases, with 11 bases remaining between them. The length of the CDR3 is 13 residues. CDR1 is SGHAT, CDR2 FQNNGV, per germline.